This TCR beta chain was retrieved from a study of cytomegalovirus exposure and HLA in healthy donors. About the research overall: The approximately 670 first-cohort repertoires and the roughly 120 validation repertoires shared the same platform, a later analysis reported. Study results and limitations: Through in vitro validation, a few CMV-associated chains were shown to be specific for CMV antigens. Associated with cytomegalovirus, according to the listing, were 170 or so TCR beta chains. The classifier was said to identify cytomegalovirus status with high specificity and sensitivity.

V trimming: 4 bases; J trimming: 6 bases; junction bases outside the gene matches: 3. CDR3 length equals 12 residues. Germline V gene sequence: CDR1 MNHNY, CDR2 SVGAGI (reference sequence). Some clones are missing from TCRdb's copy, which holds only in-frame ones; the method was immunoSEQ multiplex PCR. The table shows 150,000 to 200,000 clones, with 85% occurring only once. Concerning this clone: The antigen is unknown.

The sequence was collected from a man younger than 30 in good health and CMV-seropositive. Sequencing was performed on PBMCs. The chain combines TRBV6-6 with TRBJ2-7, with 7 bases that match TRBD1. The CDR3 DNA reads TGTGCCAGCAGTTCAGGACAGGTCGAGCAGTACTTC. Protein sequence: CASSSGQVEQYF.